This is a list of T cell receptor beta chains from one sample in a study of T cell changes during pregnancy in multiple sclerosis. The data were produced by immunoSEQ multiplex PCR, yet TCRdb's version contains in-frame clones alone and is incomplete. The sample shows 30,000 or so clones, approximately 87% of them seen only once. Sequenced here: CD8+ T cells from peripheral blood mononuclear cells, sampled after pregnancy. The receptors originated from a female donor with multiple sclerosis, enrolled in a pregnancy study. Each CDR3 is given with its conserved first and last residue. A D gene is named only where the DNA matches it firmly. The size field is filled for only some rows; it gives once, few, many or a size class.

d_call: .; v_call: TRBV4-3; j_call: TRBJ1-5; clone_size: .; cdr3_aa: CASSHGLSNQPQHF; cdr3_nt: TGCGCCAGCAGCCACGGACTTAGCAATCAGCCCCAGCATTTT
d_call: TRBD1; v_call: TRBV4-3; j_call: TRBJ1-6; clone_size: .; cdr3_aa: CASSPQGPYNSPLHF; cdr3_nt: TGCGCCAGCAGCCCACAGGGGCCCTATAATTCACCCCTCCACTTT
d_call: .; v_call: TRBV4-3; j_call: TRBJ1-6; clone_size: .; cdr3_aa: CASSQVYSNNSPLHF; cdr3_nt: TGCGCCAGCAGCCAAGTATACAGCAATAATTCACCCCTCCACTTT
d_call: .; v_call: TRBV6-4; j_call: TRBJ1-6; clone_size: .; cdr3_aa: CASSDSGREVLQSPLHF; cdr3_nt: TGTGCCAGCAGTGACTCTGGCAGGGAGGTCCTGCAGTCACCCCTCCACTTT
d_call: TRBD2; v_call: TRBV2; j_call: TRBJ2-3; clone_size: .; cdr3_aa: CASSAYRGGGNTQYF; cdr3_nt: TGTGCCAGCAGTGCCTATCGTGGCGGGGGAAATACGCAGTATTTT
d_call: TRBD1; v_call: TRBV5-6; j_call: TRBJ1-5; clone_size: .; cdr3_aa: CASSPRTGPDQPQHF; cdr3_nt: TGTGCCAGCAGCCCTAGGACAGGACCAGATCAGCCCCAGCATTTT
d_call: .; v_call: TRBV30; j_call: TRBJ1-1; clone_size: .; cdr3_aa: CAWSLIGGWAFF; cdr3_nt: TGTGCCTGGAGTCTAATCGGCGGGTGGGCTTTCTTT
d_call: .; v_call: TRBV18; j_call: TRBJ1-1; clone_size: .; cdr3_aa: CASSPGGANTEAFF; cdr3_nt: TGTGCCAGCTCACCAGGGGGGGCGAACACTGAAGCTTTCTTT
d_call: TRBD2; v_call: TRBV10-3; j_call: TRBJ2-2; clone_size: .; cdr3_aa: CAISVGGETGELFF; cdr3_nt: TGTGCCATCAGTGTGGGAGGGGAGACCGGGGAGCTGTTTTTT
d_call: TRBD2; v_call: TRBV6-1; j_call: TRBJ2-5; clone_size: .; cdr3_aa: CASSDGSGGETQYF; cdr3_nt: TGTGCCAGCAGTGACGGTAGCGGGGGGGAGACCCAGTACTTC
d_call: .; v_call: TRBV4-3; j_call: TRBJ2-1; clone_size: .; cdr3_aa: CASSRLLDGNNEQFF; cdr3_nt: TGCGCCAGCAGCCGACTACTCGACGGAAACAATGAGCAGTTCTTC
d_call: TRBD2; v_call: TRBV11-2; j_call: TRBJ2-2; clone_size: .; cdr3_aa: CASSPGTSPGELFF; cdr3_nt: TGTGCCAGCAGCCCAGGGACTAGCCCCGGGGAGCTGTTTTTT
d_call: TRBD1; v_call: TRBV6-1; j_call: TRBJ1-2; clone_size: .; cdr3_aa: CAYRAGGYGYTF; cdr3_nt: TGTGCCTACCGGGCAGGGGGCTATGGCTACACCTTC
d_call: .; v_call: TRBV5-5; j_call: TRBJ2-7; clone_size: .; cdr3_aa: CASSLVTESYEQYF; cdr3_nt: TGTGCCAGCAGCTTGGTAACTGAGTCCTACGAGCAGTACTTC
d_call: .; v_call: TRBV2; j_call: TRBJ2-3; clone_size: medium-sized; cdr3_aa: CASSDGVARVDTQYF; cdr3_nt: TGTGCCAGCAGTGATGGGGTCGCCAGGGTAGATACGCAGTATTTT
d_call: .; v_call: TRBV4-1; j_call: TRBJ1-6; clone_size: few; cdr3_aa: CASSQDIPGPWAVHYNSPLHF; cdr3_nt: TGCGCCAGCAGCCAAGATATTCCAGGTCCCTGGGCAGTTCACTATAATTCACCCCTCCACTTT
d_call: .; v_call: TRBV5-1; j_call: TRBJ1-4; clone_size: .; cdr3_aa: CASSLSLGADQEKLFF; cdr3_nt: TGCGCCAGCAGCTTGTCGTTGGGGGCAGATCAGGAAAAACTGTTTTTT
d_call: .; v_call: TRBV5-4; j_call: TRBJ2-7; clone_size: .; cdr3_aa: CASSLAKGIYYEQYF; cdr3_nt: TGTGCCAGCAGCTTGGCCAAGGGGATCTACTACGAGCAGTACTTC
d_call: .; v_call: TRBV13; j_call: TRBJ2-3; clone_size: .; cdr3_aa: CASSLEARGNTQYF; cdr3_nt: TGTGCCAGCAGCTTAGAGGCTCGGGGAAATACGCAGTATTTT
d_call: .; v_call: TRBV4-3; j_call: TRBJ2-7; clone_size: .; cdr3_aa: CASSRSQGGEQYF; cdr3_nt: TGCGCCAGCAGCCGGTCACAGGGCGGCGAGCAGTACTTC
d_call: .; v_call: TRBV27; j_call: TRBJ2-6; clone_size: .; cdr3_aa: CASSLSYWAGSGANVLTF; cdr3_nt: TGTGCCAGCAGTTTATCGTACTGGGCCGGCTCTGGGGCCAACGTCCTGACTTTC
d_call: .; v_call: TRBV19; j_call: TRBJ2-2; clone_size: .; cdr3_aa: CASQTNRAPNTGELFF; cdr3_nt: TGTGCCAGTCAAACCAACAGGGCCCCGAACACCGGGGAGCTGTTTTTT
d_call: .; v_call: TRBV7-9; j_call: TRBJ2-3; clone_size: .; cdr3_aa: CASRGTVSSTDTQYF; cdr3_nt: TGTGCCAGCAGGGGGACTGTATCTAGCACAGATACGCAGTATTTT
d_call: TRBD2; v_call: TRBV19; j_call: TRBJ2-3; clone_size: .; cdr3_aa: CASSIFLAGGSTDTQYF; cdr3_nt: TGTGCCAGTAGTATATTCCTGGCGGGGGGTAGCACAGATACGCAGTATTTT
d_call: .; v_call: TRBV11-2; j_call: TRBJ1-2; clone_size: .; cdr3_aa: CASSLGAGLFGYTF; cdr3_nt: TGTGCCAGCAGCTTAGGGGCTGGGTTATTTGGCTACACCTTC
d_call: .; v_call: TRBV28; j_call: TRBJ1-2; clone_size: .; cdr3_aa: CASSARTANYGYTF; cdr3_nt: TGTGCCAGCAGTGCAAGGACAGCCAACTATGGCTACACCTTC
d_call: .; v_call: TRBV6-5; j_call: TRBJ1-6; clone_size: .; cdr3_aa: CASSPPNGSPLHF; cdr3_nt: TGTGCCAGCAGTCCGCCGAACGGTTCACCCCTCCACTTT
d_call: TRBD1; v_call: TRBV5-4; j_call: TRBJ2-7; clone_size: .; cdr3_aa: CASSWGTGAHEQYF; cdr3_nt: TGTGCCAGCAGCTGGGGGACAGGGGCTCACGAGCAGTACTTC
d_call: TRBD1; v_call: TRBV19; j_call: TRBJ1-1; clone_size: .; cdr3_aa: CASARNPGQGTTEAFF; cdr3_nt: TGTGCCAGTGCCCGGAATCCGGGACAGGGAACGACTGAAGCTTTCTTT
d_call: .; v_call: TRBV28; j_call: TRBJ1-2; clone_size: .; cdr3_aa: CASSLMGHLVSNYGYTF; cdr3_nt: TGTGCCAGCAGTTTAATGGGACACCTAGTATCTAACTATGGCTACACCTTC
d_call: TRBD2; v_call: TRBV19; j_call: TRBJ2-1; clone_size: .; cdr3_aa: CASSMPGLGASEQFF; cdr3_nt: TGTGCCAGTAGTATGCCGGGACTAGGAGCGAGTGAGCAGTTCTTC
d_call: .; v_call: TRBV21-1; j_call: TRBJ2-7; clone_size: .; cdr3_aa: CASSKWYRDPYEQYF; cdr3_nt: TGTGCCAGCAGCAAATGGTACAGGGACCCCTACGAGCAGTACTTC
d_call: .; v_call: TRBV4-1; j_call: TRBJ2-6; clone_size: .; cdr3_aa: CASSQVSSKLGANVLTF; cdr3_nt: TGCGCCAGCAGCCAAGTATCGTCAAAGCTGGGGGCCAACGTCCTGACTTTC
d_call: TRBD1; v_call: TRBV7-9; j_call: TRBJ2-7; clone_size: .; cdr3_aa: CASSPPQTRGYEQYF; cdr3_nt: TGTGCCAGCAGCCCCCCCCAGACCAGGGGGTACGAGCAGTACTTC
d_call: .; v_call: TRBV2; j_call: TRBJ1-1; clone_size: .; cdr3_aa: CASNGQRGLNTEAFF; cdr3_nt: TGTGCCAGCAACGGTCAGAGGGGGTTGAACACTGAAGCTTTCTTT
d_call: TRBD2; v_call: TRBV19; j_call: TRBJ2-3; clone_size: .; cdr3_aa: CASTSSGGLTDTQYF; cdr3_nt: TGTGCCAGTACGAGTAGCGGGGGCCTCACAGATACGCAGTATTTT
d_call: TRBD1; v_call: TRBV9; j_call: TRBJ2-2; clone_size: .; cdr3_aa: CASSVPGQGAWTGELFF; cdr3_nt: TGTGCCAGCAGCGTCCCGGGACAGGGGGCTTGGACCGGGGAGCTGTTTTTT
d_call: .; v_call: TRBV19; j_call: TRBJ1-5; clone_size: .; cdr3_aa: CASNRLYDSNQPQHF; cdr3_nt: TGTGCCAGTAACCGACTCTACGATAGCAATCAGCCCCAGCATTTT
d_call: TRBD1; v_call: TRBV18; j_call: TRBJ2-2; clone_size: .; cdr3_aa: CASSLQGAKNTGELFF; cdr3_nt: TGTGCCAGCTCATTACAGGGGGCCAAGAACACCGGGGAGCTGTTTTTT
d_call: .; v_call: TRBV12-2; j_call: TRBJ2-3; clone_size: .; cdr3_aa: CASRLHSADTQYF; cdr3_nt: TGTGCAAGTCGCTTACATAGCGCAGATACGCAGTATTTT
d_call: .; v_call: TRBV7-9; j_call: TRBJ1-1; clone_size: .; cdr3_aa: CASSLDPSGVAFF; cdr3_nt: TGTGCCAGCAGCTTAGACCCCTCCGGGGTAGCTTTCTTT
d_call: TRBD2; v_call: TRBV7-7; j_call: TRBJ2-3; clone_size: .; cdr3_aa: CASSPGLAGGRGTDTQYF; cdr3_nt: TGTGCTAGCAGCCCAGGACTAGCGGGGGGGCGAGGGACAGATACGCAGTATTTT
d_call: TRBD2; v_call: TRBV10-2; j_call: TRBJ2-1; clone_size: .; cdr3_aa: CASSEWRGSDNEQFF; cdr3_nt: TGCGCCAGCAGTGAGTGGCGGGGGTCGGACAATGAGCAGTTCTTC
d_call: TRBD1; v_call: TRBV6-5; j_call: TRBJ2-7; clone_size: .; cdr3_aa: CASLGTDYEQYF; cdr3_nt: TGTGCCAGCCTCGGGACAGACTACGAGCAGTACTTC
d_call: TRBD1; v_call: TRBV30; j_call: TRBJ1-1; clone_size: few; cdr3_aa: CAWDRANTEAFF; cdr3_nt: TGTGCCTGGGACAGGGCGAACACTGAAGCTTTCTTT